Listed below are T cell receptor beta chains from one sample, sequenced in a study of neoadjuvant nivolumab and ipilimumab in lung cancer. The method was immunoSEQ multiplex PCR; TCRdb's version includes in-frame clones alone and lacks a portion of them. The data show roughly 4,000 clones, 88% seen once. The source material was adjacent normal lung tissue, sampled after neoadjuvant nivolumab, alone or with ipilimumab, at or shortly before surgery. The receptors were gathered from an adult with non-small cell lung cancer. The CDR3 runs from the conserved cysteine through the conserved F or W. A D gene is named only where the DNA matches it firmly. Clone size is not always given. Where it is, it says once, few, many or a class for expanded clones.

j_call d_call clone_size v_call cdr3_aa cdr3_nt
TRBJ2-2 NA NA TRBV7-2 CASSFSGYGTGELFF TGTGCCAGCAGCTTTTCGGGATACGGGACCGGGGAGCTGTTTTTT
TRBJ2-7 NA NA TRBV5-1 CASFNSGTREQYF TGCGCCAGCTTCAATTCGGGAACGCGAGAGCAGTACTTC
TRBJ2-7 TRBD2 few TRBV13 CASSPSGTSGSDYEQYF TGTGCCAGCAGCCCTTCCGGGACTAGCGGGAGCGACTACGAGCAGTACTTC
TRBJ1-5 NA once TRBV2 CASNRDTLGPQHF TGTGCCAGCAACCGGGACACCTTAGGGCCCCAGCATTTT
TRBJ2-2 TRBD2 NA TRBV7-2 CASSRWTSGRTGELFF TGTGCCAGCAGCAGATGGACTAGCGGGAGAACCGGGGAGCTGTTTTTT
TRBJ2-2 NA NA TRBV19 CASAPTPGELFF TGTGCCAGTGCCCCGACGCCCGGGGAGCTGTTTTTT
TRBJ1-6 TRBD1 NA TRBV10-3 CAGRTGESPLHF TGTGCCGGTCGGACAGGGGAATCACCCCTCCACTTT
TRBJ2-1 TRBD2 NA TRBV29-1 CSVEDIGGRGGVEFF TGCAGCGTTGAAGATATCGGTGGGCGTGGGGGGGTTGAGTTCTTC
TRBJ1-1 TRBD1 once TRBV19 CASSIGQGAEAFF TGTGCCAGTAGTATCGGACAGGGTGCTGAAGCTTTCTTT
TRBJ2-3 NA NA TRBV5-1 CASSLAGGRSADTQYF TGCGCCAGCAGCCTGGCAGGAGGGAGGAGTGCAGATACGCAGTATTTT
TRBJ2-6 TRBD1 NA TRBV5-5 CASSLTGIGGPGANVLTF TGTGCCAGCAGCCTGACAGGGATAGGCGGCCCTGGGGCCAACGTCCTGACTTTC
TRBJ1-1 NA once TRBV18 CASSPRRGPDTEAFF TGTGCCAGCTCACCACGGCGGGGGCCAGACACTGAAGCTTTCTTT
TRBJ2-3 NA NA TRBV6-5 CASRLGENTDTQYF TGTGCCAGCAGATTGGGGGAAAACACAGATACGCAGTATTTT
TRBJ2-5 TRBD2 NA TRBV6-5 CASRDPGLAVESQYF TGTGCCAGCAGGGACCCCGGACTAGCGGTAGAGAGCCAGTACTTC
TRBJ2-7 TRBD1 NA TRBV5-1 CASSLVGGAYEQYF TGCGCCAGCAGCTTGGTAGGGGGCGCGTACGAGCAGTACTTC
TRBJ2-1 NA few TRBV16 CASSQFGPHNEQFF TGTGCCAGCAGCCAATTTGGCCCTCACAATGAGCAGTTCTTC
TRBJ2-2 NA NA TRBV9 CASSVSFTGELFF TGTGCCAGCAGCGTCAGTTTCACCGGGGAGCTGTTTTTT
TRBJ1-3 NA NA TRBV18 CASSVTRLQGSGNTIYF TGTGCCAGCTCCGTCACCAGATTACAGGGCTCTGGAAACACCATATATTTT
TRBJ2-7 TRBD2 NA TRBV5-1 CASSLLAGDHEQYF TGCGCCAGCAGCTTACTAGCGGGAGATCACGAGCAGTACTTC
TRBJ2-7 NA NA TRBV5-4 CASSPIDALGEQYF TGTGCCAGCAGCCCGATCGATGCCTTGGGGGAGCAGTACTTC
TRBJ2-6 NA NA TRBV4-1 CASSQDLTGSGANVLTF TGCGCCAGCAGCCAAGATCTTACCGGCTCTGGGGCCAACGTCCTGACTTTC
TRBJ1-5 TRBD1 few TRBV5-1 CASSLSPGGNQPQHF TGCGCCAGCAGCTTAAGTCCAGGGGGAAATCAGCCCCAGCATTTT
TRBJ1-1 NA NA TRBV2 CASSEMVWGAEAFF TGTGCCAGCAGTGAAATGGTGTGGGGGGCTGAAGCTTTCTTT
TRBJ2-3 NA NA TRBV7-2 CASSLVGTDTQYF TGTGCCAGCAGCTTAGTGGGCACAGATACGCAGTATTTT
TRBJ2-1 NA NA TRBV6-1 CASKALNNEQFF TGTGCCAGCAAAGCTTTGAACAATGAGCAGTTCTTC
TRBJ2-1 TRBD2 NA TRBV10-1 CASSDEAGPPYNEQFF TGCGCCAGCAGTGACGAAGCGGGACCCCCCTACAATGAGCAGTTCTTC
TRBJ1-5 NA NA TRBV2 CASSADNQPQHF TGTGCCAGCAGTGCCGACAATCAGCCCCAGCATTTT
TRBJ2-7 NA NA TRBV28 CASSLYPIREKRYEQYF TGTGCCAGCAGTTTATACCCTATCCGGGAGAAAAGATACGAGCAGTACTTC
TRBJ2-5 NA NA TRBV5-4 CASSLEETQYF TGTGCCAGCAGCTTGGAGGAGACCCAGTACTTC
TRBJ2-5 NA once TRBV5-4 CASRGGPGRETQYF TGTGCCAGCAGGGGGGGGCCAGGGAGAGAGACCCAGTACTTC
TRBJ1-1 NA NA TRBV2 CASSETGMDKYTEAFF TGTGCCAGCAGTGAAACGGGGATGGATAAGTACACTGAAGCTTTCTTT
TRBJ2-7 NA once TRBV28 CATQTRYVGEQYF TGTGCCACCCAGACACGGTATGTAGGCGAGCAGTACTTC
TRBJ2-7 TRBD1 NA TRBV5-1 CASSLRQGKSYEQYF TGCGCCAGCAGCCTGAGACAGGGGAAATCCTACGAGCAGTACTTC
TRBJ2-7 TRBD2 few TRBV5-6 CASSPGLAGQEQYF TGTGCCAGCAGCCCCGGACTAGCGGGACAAGAGCAGTACTTC
TRBJ2-1 TRBD1 NA TRBV2 CASTDPTGALYNEQFF TGTGCCAGCACCGACCCGACAGGGGCACTCTACAATGAGCAGTTCTTC
TRBJ1-1 NA NA TRBV2 CASSPQYTEAFF TGTGCCAGCAGTCCACAGTACACTGAAGCTTTCTTT
TRBJ2-4 NA once TRBV5-5 CASSFFAATKNIQYF TGTGCCAGCAGCTTCTTTGCGGCCACCAAAAACATTCAGTACTTC
TRBJ2-7 NA once TRBV9 CASSVDSNSYEQYF TGTGCCAGCAGCGTAGACAGTAACTCCTACGAGCAGTACTTC
TRBJ1-1 NA once TRBV6-1 CASSDPGSKDKEAFF TGTGCCAGCAGTGACCCCGGGTCTAAAGATAAGGAAGCTTTCTTT
TRBJ2-1 NA once TRBV6-1 CASSLRTSWFF TGTGCCAGCAGTCTCCGGACTTCCTGGTTCTTC
TRBJ2-5 NA NA TRBV14 CASSRDTSWQYF TGTGCCAGCAGCCGGGACACGTCCTGGCAGTACTTC
TRBJ1-2 NA once TRBV6-1 CASSEAASGAYGYTF TGTGCCAGCAGTGAAGCGGCCTCGGGGGCCTATGGCTACACCTTC